The subject of this entry is one TCR beta chain. Its specificity is unknown. Clones were read by immunoSEQ multiplex PCR, and TCRdb kept only the in-frame ones, dropping some. The table records approximately 90,000 clones, roughly 89% of them present only once. This CDR3 contains 14 residues. Trimming left V 6 bases short and J 4 bases short, with 18 bases between. CDR1 and CDR2 (germline): SQVTM, ANQGSEA. This record comes from a study of T cell responses to AZD1222 COVID-19 vaccine. Study findings and constraints: Scientists sampled the repertoires only once the peak T cell response had passed. Per reports, nearly half of all spike-specific TCRs target regions that are unmutated in variants.

This chain joins TRBV29-1 and TRBJ1-1, with TRBD1 as a possible D gene (6 bases). This sample comprised peripheral blood, obtained on day 0 of AZD1222 vaccination. The TCR sequence derives from an adult in good health. The chain's CDR3 is CSVAWGGESTEAFF. The CDR3, as DNA: TGCAGCGTGGCCTGGGGGGGCGAGAGCACTGAAGCTTTCTTT.